These T cell receptor beta chains were read from a single sample in a study of T cells in Graves' hyperthyroidism and ophthalmopathy. In TCRdb, the multiplex PCR reads were re-called with MiXCR into one record per CDR3 protein. The sample has hundreds of thousands of distinct CDR3 sequences, more than 12% seen once; the top ten hold approximately 12%. The sequencing sample was made of blood. These receptors were taken from a woman aged 50 to 60 with Graves' ophthalmopathy. Both conserved end residues are part of each CDR3. Fields, in order: J gene, clone size, V gene, D gene, CDR3 protein, CDR3 DNA. A D gene is named only where the DNA matches it firmly. Only part of the rows carry a size: once, few, many, or a class if the clone is expanded.

j_call: TRBJ1-2
clone_size: many
v_call: TRBV11-2
d_call: TRBD1
cdr3_aa: CASRRTGGDYGYTF
cdr3_nt: TGTGCCAGCAGACGTACAGGGGGCGACTATGGCTACACCTTC

j_call: TRBJ1-2
clone_size: NA
v_call: TRBV3-1
d_call: TRBD1
cdr3_aa: CASSQALTTGSIYGYTF
cdr3_nt: TGTGCCAGCAGCCAAGCCCTCACGACAGGGAGCATCTATGGCTACACCTTC

j_call: TRBJ1-1
clone_size: NA
v_call: TRBV28
d_call: NA
cdr3_aa: CASSLLEGLRNTEAFF
cdr3_nt: TGTGCCAGCAGTTTATTGGAGGGACTACGGAACACTGAAGCTTTCTTT

j_call: TRBJ2-3
clone_size: NA
v_call: TRBV4-3
d_call: NA
cdr3_aa: CASSQDGVRDTQYF
cdr3_nt: TGCGCCAGCAGCCAAGATGGCGTTCGCGATACGCAGTATTTT

j_call: TRBJ2-3
clone_size: many
v_call: TRBV29-1
d_call: TRBD1
cdr3_aa: CSVDQGAGPDTQYF
cdr3_nt: TGCAGCGTAGATCAGGGGGCTGGTCCAGATACGCAGTATTTT

j_call: TRBJ2-7
clone_size: NA
v_call: TRBV5-1
d_call: TRBD1
cdr3_aa: CANSASTGTGNYEQYF
cdr3_nt: TGCGCCAACAGCGCAAGTACCGGGACAGGGAACTACGAGCAGTACTTC

j_call: TRBJ2-7
clone_size: many
v_call: TRBV20-1
d_call: NA
cdr3_aa: CSATPGVIDYEQYF
cdr3_nt: TGCAGTGCTACTCCAGGGGTCATTGACTACGAGCAGTACTTC

j_call: TRBJ1-5
clone_size: many
v_call: TRBV27
d_call: TRBD1
cdr3_aa: CASSSSGTGGQPQHF
cdr3_nt: TGTGCCAGCAGTTCCTCCGGGACAGGGGGTCAGCCCCAGCATTTT

j_call: TRBJ2-7
clone_size: many
v_call: TRBV3-1
d_call: TRBD2
cdr3_aa: CASSQDTSGIFEQYF
cdr3_nt: TGTGCCAGCAGCCAAGACACTAGCGGGATATTCGAGCAGTACTTC

j_call: TRBJ1-1
clone_size: many
v_call: TRBV30
d_call: NA
cdr3_aa: CAWSVPGGRTFF
cdr3_nt: TGTGCCTGGAGTGTACCGGGAGGGCGGACTTTCTTT

j_call: TRBJ2-1
clone_size: many
v_call: TRBV30
d_call: TRBD2
cdr3_aa: CAWSVPSGRAREQFF
cdr3_nt: TGTGCCTGGAGTGTACCCAGCGGGAGGGCTCGCGAGCAGTTCTTC

j_call: TRBJ2-5
clone_size: NA
v_call: TRBV24-1
d_call: NA
cdr3_aa: CATSDPGAPETQYF
cdr3_nt: TGTGCCACCAGTGACCCCGGGGCTCCAGAGACCCAGTACTTC

j_call: TRBJ1-1
clone_size: NA
v_call: TRBV5-6
d_call: NA
cdr3_aa: CASSLAGRLNTEAFF
cdr3_nt: TGTGCCAGCAGCTTGGCAGGCAGATTGAACACTGAAGCTTTCTTT

j_call: TRBJ2-7
clone_size: few
v_call: TRBV11-2
d_call: NA
cdr3_aa: CASSLSQASYEQYF
cdr3_nt: TGTGCCAGCAGCTTAAGCCAGGCCTCCTACGAGCAGTACTTC

j_call: TRBJ2-5
clone_size: many
v_call: TRBV7-2
d_call: NA
cdr3_aa: CASSLFGGLAETQYF
cdr3_nt: TGTGCCAGCAGCTTATTTGGGGGCTTGGCGGAGACCCAGTACTTC

j_call: TRBJ1-5
clone_size: few
v_call: TRBV6-2/TRBV6-3
d_call: TRBD1
cdr3_aa: CASSYSFRGPSQPQHF
cdr3_nt: TGTGCCAGCAGTTACTCTTTCAGGGGGCCTAGTCAGCCCCAGCATTTT

j_call: TRBJ2-1
clone_size: NA
v_call: TRBV7-2
d_call: NA
cdr3_aa: CASSLADSGNEQFF
cdr3_nt: TGTGCCAGCAGCTTAGCGGACAGCGGCAATGAGCAGTTCTTC

j_call: TRBJ2-6
clone_size: few
v_call: TRBV24-1
d_call: NA
cdr3_aa: CATSEATVFGANVLTF
cdr3_nt: TGTGCCACCAGTGAGGCGACAGTTTTTGGGGCCAACGTCCTGACTTTC

j_call: TRBJ2-7
clone_size: few
v_call: TRBV29-1
d_call: TRBD1
cdr3_aa: CSVSGTGTLSYEQYF
cdr3_nt: TGCAGCGTTTCCGGGACAGGGACCCTCTCCTACGAGCAGTACTTC

j_call: TRBJ2-7
clone_size: many
v_call: TRBV10-3
d_call: TRBD1
cdr3_aa: CAISTWTGLLDSYEQYF
cdr3_nt: TGTGCCATCAGTACCTGGACAGGGCTGTTAGACTCCTACGAGCAGTACTTC

j_call: TRBJ1-3
clone_size: many
v_call: TRBV5-1
d_call: NA
cdr3_aa: CASSSNGQSPGNTIYF
cdr3_nt: TGCGCCAGCAGCTCAAACGGACAGTCCCCTGGAAACACCATATATTTT

j_call: TRBJ2-1
clone_size: NA
v_call: TRBV19
d_call: TRBD2
cdr3_aa: CASRETSGGSYNEQFF
cdr3_nt: TGTGCCAGTAGGGAGACTAGCGGAGGGAGTTACAATGAGCAGTTCTTC

j_call: TRBJ2-7
clone_size: many
v_call: TRBV10-3
d_call: TRBD2
cdr3_aa: CAISELGTSSEQYF
cdr3_nt: TGTGCCATCAGTGAGTTGGGGACTAGCAGCGAGCAGTACTTC

j_call: TRBJ2-3
clone_size: many
v_call: TRBV28
d_call: TRBD2
cdr3_aa: CASSTGTSASDTQYF
cdr3_nt: TGTGCCAGCAGCACCGGGACTAGCGCCTCAGATACGCAGTATTTT

j_call: TRBJ1-5
clone_size: NA
v_call: TRBV12-3/TRBV12-4
d_call: NA
cdr3_aa: CASRRGAGASNQPQHF
cdr3_nt: TGTGCCAGCAGACGTGGGGCCGGGGCTAGCAATCAGCCCCAGCATTTT

j_call: TRBJ2-7
clone_size: many
v_call: TRBV10-3
d_call: NA
cdr3_aa: CATASTGETYEQYF
cdr3_nt: TGTGCCACCGCCTCGACGGGAGAAACCTACGAGCAGTACTTC

j_call: TRBJ2-2
clone_size: many
v_call: TRBV7-7
d_call: TRBD2
cdr3_aa: CASSLNRGGTGELFF
cdr3_nt: TGTGCTAGCAGCTTAAATCGCGGGGGCACCGGGGAGCTGTTTTTT

j_call: TRBJ2-7
clone_size: NA
v_call: TRBV15
d_call: NA
cdr3_aa: CATSSGRIYEQYF
cdr3_nt: TGTGCCACCAGCAGCGGGAGAATCTACGAGCAGTACTTC

j_call: TRBJ2-6
clone_size: few
v_call: TRBV9
d_call: TRBD1
cdr3_aa: CASSAGQGGSGANVLTF
cdr3_nt: TGTGCCAGCAGCGCTGGACAGGGGGGTTCTGGGGCCAACGTCCTGACTTTC

j_call: TRBJ2-1
clone_size: many
v_call: TRBV6-2/TRBV6-3
d_call: TRBD2
cdr3_aa: CASSYRGPNSGRPYNEQFF
cdr3_nt: TGTGCCAGCAGTTACCGCGGCCCAAATAGCGGGAGGCCTTACAATGAGCAGTTCTTC

j_call: TRBJ1-5
clone_size: many
v_call: TRBV9
d_call: TRBD1
cdr3_aa: CASSGQGNSNQPQHF
cdr3_nt: TGTGCCAGCAGCGGACAGGGAAATAGCAATCAGCCCCAGCATTTT

j_call: TRBJ2-3
clone_size: NA
v_call: TRBV19
d_call: TRBD2
cdr3_aa: CASSKSGAKDTQYF
cdr3_nt: TGTGCCAGTAGTAAAAGCGGGGCGAAAGATACGCAGTATTTT

j_call: TRBJ2-1
clone_size: NA
v_call: TRBV7-2
d_call: NA
cdr3_aa: CASSLVLIGQFF
cdr3_nt: TGTGCCAGCAGCTTAGTATTGATAGGGCAGTTCTTC

j_call: TRBJ2-7
clone_size: NA
v_call: TRBV2
d_call: NA
cdr3_aa: CASKRQVVGEQYF
cdr3_nt: TGTGCCAGCAAAAGACAGGTGGTTGGCGAGCAGTACTTC

j_call: TRBJ1-6
clone_size: NA
v_call: TRBV10-3
d_call: NA
cdr3_aa: CAISRNINNSPLHF
cdr3_nt: TGTGCCATCAGCCGGAACATAAATAATTCACCCCTCCACTTT

j_call: TRBJ2-1
clone_size: NA
v_call: TRBV10-3
d_call: TRBD2
cdr3_aa: CAISASTSGRAQKLTGQFF
cdr3_nt: TGTGCCATCAGTGCCAGCACTAGCGGGAGGGCCCAGAAACTGACAGGGCAGTTCTTC

j_call: TRBJ2-5
clone_size: many
v_call: TRBV6-1
d_call: NA
cdr3_aa: CASSEAQAAQETQYF
cdr3_nt: TGTGCCAGCAGTGAAGCGCAGGCGGCGCAAGAGACCCAGTACTTC

j_call: TRBJ2-3
clone_size: few
v_call: TRBV5-1
d_call: TRBD2
cdr3_aa: CASSLEREWPDTQYF
cdr3_nt: TGCGCCAGCAGCTTGGAGCGGGAGTGGCCAGATACGCAGTATTTT

j_call: TRBJ2-7
clone_size: NA
v_call: TRBV20-1
d_call: TRBD2
cdr3_aa: CSARVRTSGTNEQYF
cdr3_nt: TGCAGTGCTAGAGTCCGGACTAGCGGGACCAACGAGCAGTACTTC

j_call: TRBJ2-7
clone_size: few
v_call: TRBV7-2
d_call: TRBD2
cdr3_aa: CASGRAGVIAEQYF
cdr3_nt: TGTGCCAGCGGCCGGGCGGGAGTAATAGCCGAGCAGTACTTC

j_call: TRBJ2-7
clone_size: NA
v_call: TRBV25-1
d_call: NA
cdr3_aa: CASSEFPKYEQYF
cdr3_nt: TGTGCCAGCAGTGAATTTCCAAAGTACGAGCAGTACTTC